The clone carrying this TCR beta chain occurred many times. The data stem from a study of T-cell reconstitution after alpha-beta-depleted transplantation in children. V was clipped by 0 bases and J by 4 bases, with 6 bases between them. CDR3 length: 13 amino acids. Germline V gene data show CDR1 as LGHNA and CDR2 as YSLEER. Unique molecular identifiers were built into the TCRbeta library. TCRdb used MiXCR to reprocess the PCR reads, holding one entry per CDR3 protein. Here the sample spans about 610,000 distinct CDR3 sequences, roughly 10% being singletons. V and J are TRBV4-3 and TRBJ1-2, with D tentatively TRBD1 (5 bases). This sequence originates from a human donor who donated a stem cell graft to a child with acute myeloid leukemia. Material: PBMCs from the stem cell graft donor, obtained from the stem cell graft. As DNA, the CDR3 is TGCGCCAGCAGCCAAGACAGGGCCTATGGCTACACCTTC. Protein sequence: CASSQDRAYGYTF.